Here is one T cell receptor (beta chain) with its context. Its antigen is still unknown. CD4+ T cells from unexposed donors were obtained before the COVID-19 pandemic (2011-2018). After ten to eleven days of culture, CD4+ T cells were isolated. The data originate from a study of CD4 T cells in relation to SARS-CoV-2 and coronaviruses. Study-level information: PBMCs were cultured with antigen for around nine days before TCR beta sequencing. Study-level points and caveats: About 65% of donors had memory CD4+ clonotypes crossrecognizing SARS-CoV-2 and common cold coronavirus spike.

Profiling relied on immunoSEQ multiplex PCR, and the TCRdb table lists in-frame clones only, not all of them. The table shows some 21,000 clones, with 70% to 85% occurring only once. Sequencing was carried out using CD4+ T cells from PBMCs, cultured in vitro. The sequence was obtained from a human donor in good health.

The CDR3 coding sequence is TGCGCCAGCAGCTGGGAACTAGCGACGAACACCGGGGAGCTGTTTTTT. Its translation is CASSWELATNTGELFF. The chain joins TRBV5-1 to TRBJ2-2; 7 bases align to TRBD2. The CDR3 is made up of 16 amino acids. The junction had 5 bases not matched to a gene; V was cut back by 3 bases and J by 0 bases. Germline V CDR1 and CDR2: SGHRS, YFSETQ.